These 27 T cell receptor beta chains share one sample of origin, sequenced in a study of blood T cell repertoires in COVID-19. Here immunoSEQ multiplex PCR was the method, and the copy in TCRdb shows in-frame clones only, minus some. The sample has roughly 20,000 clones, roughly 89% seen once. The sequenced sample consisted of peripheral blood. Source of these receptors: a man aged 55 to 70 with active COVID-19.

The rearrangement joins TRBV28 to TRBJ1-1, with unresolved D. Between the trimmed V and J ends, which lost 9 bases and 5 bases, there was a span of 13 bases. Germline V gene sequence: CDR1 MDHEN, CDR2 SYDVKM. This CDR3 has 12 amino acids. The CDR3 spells CASSGVETEAFF. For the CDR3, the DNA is TGTGCCAGTTCCGGGGTCGAGACTGAAGCTTTCTTT.

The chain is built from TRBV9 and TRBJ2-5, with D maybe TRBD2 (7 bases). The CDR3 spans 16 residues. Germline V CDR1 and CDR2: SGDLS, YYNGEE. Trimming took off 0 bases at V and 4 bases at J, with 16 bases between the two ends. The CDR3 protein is CASSVGGGASGETQYF. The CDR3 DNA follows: TGTGCCAGCAGCGTAGGTGGGGGGGCTAGTGGAGAGACCCAGTACTTC.

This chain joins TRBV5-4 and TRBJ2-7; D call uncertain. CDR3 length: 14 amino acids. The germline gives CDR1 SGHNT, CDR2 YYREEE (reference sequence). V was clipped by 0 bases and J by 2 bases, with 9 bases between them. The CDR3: CASSLGLRAYEQYF. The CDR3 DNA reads TGTGCCAGCAGCTTGGGACTCCGAGCCTACGAGCAGTACTTC.

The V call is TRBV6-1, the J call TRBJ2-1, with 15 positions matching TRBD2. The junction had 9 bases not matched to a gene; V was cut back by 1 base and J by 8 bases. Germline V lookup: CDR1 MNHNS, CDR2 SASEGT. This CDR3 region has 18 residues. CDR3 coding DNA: TGTGCCAGCAGTGAAGTTCGGACTAGCGGGAGGGCCGGCTATGAGCAGTTCTTC. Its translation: CASSEVRTSGRAGYEQFF.

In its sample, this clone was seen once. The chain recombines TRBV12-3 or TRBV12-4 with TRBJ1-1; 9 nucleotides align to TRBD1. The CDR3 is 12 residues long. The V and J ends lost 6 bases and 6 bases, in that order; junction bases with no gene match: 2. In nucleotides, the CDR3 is TGTGCCAGCAGCCGGGACAGGGCTGAAGCTTTCTTT. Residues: CASSRDRAEAFF.

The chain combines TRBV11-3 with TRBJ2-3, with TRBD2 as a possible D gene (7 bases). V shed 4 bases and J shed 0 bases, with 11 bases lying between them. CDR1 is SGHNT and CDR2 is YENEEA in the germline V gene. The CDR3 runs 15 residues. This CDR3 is CASSSGGQSTDTQYF. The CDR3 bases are TGTGCCAGCAGCTCCGGGGGGCAAAGCACAGATACGCAGTATTTT. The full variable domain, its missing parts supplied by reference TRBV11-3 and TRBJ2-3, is EAGVVQSPRYKIIEKKQPVAFWCNPISGHNTLYWYLQNLGQGPELLIRYENEEAVDDSQLPKDRFSAERLKGVDSTLKIQPAELGDSAVYLCASSSGGQSTDTQYFGPGTRLTVL.

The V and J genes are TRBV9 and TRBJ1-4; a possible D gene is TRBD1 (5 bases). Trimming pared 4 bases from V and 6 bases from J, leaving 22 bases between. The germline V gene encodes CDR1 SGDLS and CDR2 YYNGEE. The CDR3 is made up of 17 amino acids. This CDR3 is CASSPYSGGNRDEKLFF. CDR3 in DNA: TGTGCCAGCAGCCCCTATAGTGGGGGGAATCGTGATGAAAAACTGTTTTTT.

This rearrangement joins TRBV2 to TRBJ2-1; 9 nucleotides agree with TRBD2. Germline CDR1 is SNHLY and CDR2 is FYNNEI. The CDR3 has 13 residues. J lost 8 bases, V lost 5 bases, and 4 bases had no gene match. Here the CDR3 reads CASSQGGGDEQFF. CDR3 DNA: TGTGCCAGCAGTCAGGGCGGGGGGGATGAGCAGTTCTTC.

CDR3 sequence: CASSPDGQNDWPQHF. The CDR3 DNA reads as TGCGCCAGCAGTCCGGACGGACAGAATGATTGGCCCCAGCATTTT. The genes are TRBV5-1 and TRBJ1-5, with a weak D call TRBD1 (6 bases). Germline assignment: CDR1 SGHRS and CDR2 YFSETQ. Deletions cut 5 bases from V and 9 bases from J, with 21 bases between. The CDR3 contains 15 residues.

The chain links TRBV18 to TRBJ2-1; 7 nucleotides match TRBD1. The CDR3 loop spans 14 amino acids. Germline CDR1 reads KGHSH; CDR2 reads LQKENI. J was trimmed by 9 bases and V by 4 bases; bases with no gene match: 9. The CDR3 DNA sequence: TGTGCCAGCTCACTCCGGGACAGTGACTTTGAGCAGTTCTTC. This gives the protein CASSLRDSDFEQFF.

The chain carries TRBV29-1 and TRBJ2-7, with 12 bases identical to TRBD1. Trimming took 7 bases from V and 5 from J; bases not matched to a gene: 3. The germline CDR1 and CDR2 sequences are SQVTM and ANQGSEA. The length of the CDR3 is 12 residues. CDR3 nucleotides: TGCAGCGGGGGACAGGGGGCGGACGAGCAGTACTTC. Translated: CSGGQGADEQYF.

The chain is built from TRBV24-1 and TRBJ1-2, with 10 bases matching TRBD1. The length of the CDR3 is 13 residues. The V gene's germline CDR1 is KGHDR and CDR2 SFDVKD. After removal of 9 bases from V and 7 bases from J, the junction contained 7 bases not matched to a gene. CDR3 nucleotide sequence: TGTGCCACCCGGGACAGGGGATTGGGTGGCTACACCTTC. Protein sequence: CATRDRGLGGYTF.

The CDR3 coding sequence is TGTGCCACCGGGGGGACTAGCGGGGACACCGGGGAGCTGTTTTTT. The encoded protein is CATGGTSGDTGELFF. The rearrangement links TRBV2 to TRBJ2-2; 13 bases are shared with TRBD2. CDR3 size: 15 residues. CDR1 and CDR2 from the germline V gene are SNHLY and FYNNEI. Trimming cost V 10 bases and J 3 bases; bases outside gene matches: 5.

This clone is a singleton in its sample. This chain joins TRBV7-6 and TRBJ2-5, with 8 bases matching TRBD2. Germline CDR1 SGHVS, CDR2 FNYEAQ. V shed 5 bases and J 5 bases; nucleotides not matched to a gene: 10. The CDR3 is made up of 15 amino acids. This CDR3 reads CASSPGLGGTETQYF. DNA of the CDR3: TGTGCCAGCAGCCCGGGACTAGGAGGGACGGAGACCCAGTACTTC.

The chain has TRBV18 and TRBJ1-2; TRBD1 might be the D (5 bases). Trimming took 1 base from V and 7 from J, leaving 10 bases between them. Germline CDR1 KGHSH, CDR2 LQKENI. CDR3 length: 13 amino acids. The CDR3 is CASSPLGRGGYTF. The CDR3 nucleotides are TGTGCCAGCTCACCACTCGGGAGGGGTGGCTACACCTTC.

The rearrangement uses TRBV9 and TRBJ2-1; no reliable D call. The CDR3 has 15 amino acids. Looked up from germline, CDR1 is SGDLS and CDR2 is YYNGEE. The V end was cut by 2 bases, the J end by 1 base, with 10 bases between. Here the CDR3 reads CASSVVSSSYNEQFF. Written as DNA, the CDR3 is TGTGCCAGCAGCGTGGTATCCAGTTCCTACAATGAGCAGTTCTTC.

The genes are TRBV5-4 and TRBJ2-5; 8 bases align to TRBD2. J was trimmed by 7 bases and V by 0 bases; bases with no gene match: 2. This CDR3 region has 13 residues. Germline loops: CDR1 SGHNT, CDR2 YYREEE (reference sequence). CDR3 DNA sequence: TGTGCCAGCAGCTTGGACCTAGCGGGGACCCAGTACTTC. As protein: CASSLDLAGTQYF.

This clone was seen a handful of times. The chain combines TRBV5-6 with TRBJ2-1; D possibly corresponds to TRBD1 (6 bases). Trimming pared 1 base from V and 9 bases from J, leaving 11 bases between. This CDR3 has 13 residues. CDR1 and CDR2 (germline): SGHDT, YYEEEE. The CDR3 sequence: CASSLTGNPEQFF. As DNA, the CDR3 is TGTGCCAGCAGCTTGACAGGGAATCCTGAGCAGTTCTTC. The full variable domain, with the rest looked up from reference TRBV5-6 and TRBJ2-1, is DAGVTQSPTHLIKTRGQQVTLRCSPKSGHDTVSWYQQALGQGPQFIFQYYEEEERQRGNFPDRFSGHQFPNYSSELNVNALLLGDSALYLCASSLTGNPEQFFGPGTRLTVL.

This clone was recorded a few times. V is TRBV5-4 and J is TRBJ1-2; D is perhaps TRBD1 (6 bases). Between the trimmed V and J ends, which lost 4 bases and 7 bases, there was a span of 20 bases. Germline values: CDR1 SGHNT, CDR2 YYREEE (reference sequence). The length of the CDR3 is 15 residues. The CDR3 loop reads CASSPPTGSLGGYTF. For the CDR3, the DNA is TGTGCCAGCAGCCCGCCGACAGGCTCCCTGGGTGGCTACACCTTC.

CDR3 in amino acids: CASSPPGQDTYEQYF. CDR3 in DNA: TGTGCCAGCTCACCACCGGGACAGGACACCTACGAGCAGTACTTC. The chain joins TRBV18 to TRBJ2-7; 8 bases agree with TRBD1. CDR1 and CDR2 (germline): KGHSH, LQKENI. J gave up 2 bases and V 0 bases, and 3 bases lay outside the gene matches. The CDR3 spans 15 residues.

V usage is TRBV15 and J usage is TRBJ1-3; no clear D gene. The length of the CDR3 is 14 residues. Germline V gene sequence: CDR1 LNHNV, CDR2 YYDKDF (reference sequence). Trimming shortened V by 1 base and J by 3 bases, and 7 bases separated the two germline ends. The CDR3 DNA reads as TGTGCCACCAGCAGAGGGGGAGATGGAAACACCATATATTTT. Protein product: CATSRGGDGNTIYF.

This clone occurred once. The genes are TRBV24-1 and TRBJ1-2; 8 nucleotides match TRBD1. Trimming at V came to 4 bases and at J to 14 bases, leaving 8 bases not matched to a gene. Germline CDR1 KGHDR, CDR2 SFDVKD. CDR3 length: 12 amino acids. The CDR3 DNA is TGTGCCACCAGTGACTCAGGGGGCGCACGGACCTTC. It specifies CATSDSGGARTF.

CDR3 sequence (DNA): TGTGCCAGCAGGAGGTTGACAGGAAATGAGCAGTTCTTC. Its protein product is CASRRLTGNEQFF. The chain uses TRBV28 and TRBJ2-1; D is possibly TRBD1 (6 bases). V lost 6 bases, J lost 7 bases, and 13 bases lay in between. Germline V gene lookup returns CDR1 MDHEN and CDR2 SYDVKM. This CDR3 has 13 residues.

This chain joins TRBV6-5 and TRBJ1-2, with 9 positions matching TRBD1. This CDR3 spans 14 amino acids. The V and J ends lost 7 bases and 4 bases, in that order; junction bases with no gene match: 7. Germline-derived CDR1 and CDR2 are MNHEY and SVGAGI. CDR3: CASTYGQGLYGYTF. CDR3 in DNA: TGTGCCAGCACCTACGGACAGGGGCTCTATGGCTACACCTTC.

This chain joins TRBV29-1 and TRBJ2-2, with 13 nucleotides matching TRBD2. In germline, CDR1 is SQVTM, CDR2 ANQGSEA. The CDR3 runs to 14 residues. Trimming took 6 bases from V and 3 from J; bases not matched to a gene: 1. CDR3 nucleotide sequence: TGCAGCGTACTAGCGGGGGGGTACACCGGGGAGCTGTTTTTT. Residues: CSVLAGGYTGELFF.

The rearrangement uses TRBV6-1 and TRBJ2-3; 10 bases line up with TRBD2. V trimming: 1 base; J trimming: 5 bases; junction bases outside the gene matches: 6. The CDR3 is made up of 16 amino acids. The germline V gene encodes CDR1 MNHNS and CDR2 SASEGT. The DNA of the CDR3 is TGTGCCAGCAGTGAAGGTATAGCGGGAGGCGTAGATACGCAGTATTTT. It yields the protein CASSEGIAGGVDTQYF.

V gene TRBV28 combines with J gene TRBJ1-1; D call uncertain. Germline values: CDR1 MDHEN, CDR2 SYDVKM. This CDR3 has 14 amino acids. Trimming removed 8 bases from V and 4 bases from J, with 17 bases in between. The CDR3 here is CASLASVGGTEAFF. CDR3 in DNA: TGTGCCAGCTTAGCCTCAGTGGGTGGCACTGAAGCTTTCTTT.